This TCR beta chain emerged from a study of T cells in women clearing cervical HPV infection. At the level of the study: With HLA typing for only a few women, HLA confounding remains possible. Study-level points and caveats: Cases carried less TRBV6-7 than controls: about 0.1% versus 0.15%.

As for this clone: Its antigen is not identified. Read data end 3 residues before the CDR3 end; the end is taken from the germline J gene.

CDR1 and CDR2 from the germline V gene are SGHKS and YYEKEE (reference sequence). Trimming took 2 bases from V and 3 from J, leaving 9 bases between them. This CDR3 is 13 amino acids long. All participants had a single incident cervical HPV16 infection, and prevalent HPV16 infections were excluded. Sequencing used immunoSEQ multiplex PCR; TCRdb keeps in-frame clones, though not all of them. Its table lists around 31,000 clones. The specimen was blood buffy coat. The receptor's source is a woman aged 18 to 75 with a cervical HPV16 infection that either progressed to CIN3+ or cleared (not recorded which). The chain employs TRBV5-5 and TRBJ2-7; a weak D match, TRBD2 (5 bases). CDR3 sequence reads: CASSFGLRYEQYF. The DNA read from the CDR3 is TGTGCCAGCAGCTTCGGACTTCGCTACGAG.